The TCR beta chain described here comes from a study of blood T cell repertoires in COVID-19. CDR1 is MDHEN and CDR2 is SYDVKM in the germline V gene. The CDR3 is 16 amino acids. Trimming removed 6 bases from V and 1 base from J, with 16 bases in between. Original processing notes: Amplification with reference gene primers provided the estimates of nucleated cell counts. The data were produced by immunoSEQ multiplex PCR, yet TCRdb's version contains in-frame clones alone and is incomplete. That table furnishes V, J and clone size, whereas the DNA furnished D and trimming. There are more than 45,000 clones in the sample; 86% occur only once, and roughly 15% lies in the top ten.

This sequence joins TRBV28 and TRBJ1-5, with D possibly matching TRBD1 (5 bases). The TCR was taken from a man between 65 and 79 years old with acute or convalescent COVID-19. The source material was peripheral blood. The CDR3 spells CASRGGGAISNQPQHF. The CDR3 DNA follows: TGTGCCAGCAGGGGCGGCGGGGCGATAAGCAATCAGCCCCAGCATTTT. Supplemented by reference TRBV28 and TRBJ1-5, the full variable domain reads DVKVTQSSRYLVKRTGEKVFLECVQDMDHENMFWYRQDPGLGLRLIYFSYDVKMKEKGDIPEGYSVSREKKERFSLILESASTNQTSMYLCASRGGGAISNQPQHFGDGTRLSIL.